The clone carrying this T cell receptor beta chain ranks as medium-sized. Its cognate antigen is unknown. The TRBV12-4/TRBJ1-2 clonotypes were amplified using barcode primers with ligated adaptors. One entry per CDR3 protein, called by TCRdb with MiXCR from the multiplex PCR reads. The sample carries several hundred distinct CDR3 sequences, about 10% recorded once. General study points: The TCR gene usage of tumor memory CD4+ T cells clustered together with blood and lymph node memory CD4+ cells and with lymph node naive CD4+ cells. Tumor-infiltrating Treg TCR alpha and beta sequences overlapped most with tumor naive CD4+ T cells, then blood naive. Roughly 13% of tumor Treg sequences matched naive CD4+ cells.

V lost 6 bases and J 4 bases, leaving 12 bases between the germline ends. The CDR3 contains 13 residues. Germline assignment: CDR1 LGHNT and CDR2 FRNRAP. Purified naive CD4+ T cells were depleted of CD25+ Tregs. The source is a female donor with breast cancer. The V and J genes are TRBV12-5 and TRBJ1-2; perhaps TRBD1 as D (5 bases). The sample was naive CD4+ T cells sorted from blood. The sample's subset: naive CD4+ T cells, CD4+CD45RA+CD25-. CDR3 coding DNA: TGTGCTAGTGGCCTCACAGGTGGCTATGGCTACACCTTC. Encoded protein: CASGLTGGYGYTF.